A single T cell receptor beta chain is shown here with its context. This clone's antigen is unknown. Within one base of it there is no much larger clone, and no base qualities were kept. This sample was included in a study of PD-L1 blockade in urothelial cancer (dated by TCRdb to about 2017). General notes on the study: Therapy was started in the mid-2010s for all patients, and atezolizumab 1,200 mg was administered intravenously every 3 weeks. About 85% of the roughly 29 patients were males with bladder-origin urothelial cancer, and about 60% of the roughly 30 reported a prior smoking history. An ECOG performance status of 0 or 1 was recorded for the patients, and 0 to 3 prior chemotherapy regimens had been received by the patients. Blood samples were analyzed 3 weeks after the start of treatment (second dose) and 6 weeks after the start of treatment. Blood samples gave a median of about 140,000 T cells and approximately 81,000 unique TCRs, with a median clonality of 0.080. The study was an exploratory multi-omic analysis of somatic, immune and clinical correlates of response to PD-L1 blockade with atezolizumab in urothelial cancer. Pretreatment tumor samples and matched peripheral blood, collected serially before and after atezolizumab treatment, underwent TCR sequencing. Durable clinical benefit was defined as a progression-free survival longer than 6 months, and TCR features were additionally tested against progression-free survival and overall survival. In the same patients who had TCR sequencing, pretreatment tumors also underwent whole exome sequencing and RNA sequencing. Eight to ten patients achieved durable clinical benefit and approximately 20 did not. Pretreatment blood TCR-seq was available for about 27 patients, at least one posttreatment blood collection was obtained for around 25 patients, and tumor TCR-seq was available for around 25 patients.

To estimate absolute template abundance from read counts, synthetic TCR analog templates were spiked into each PCR. TCRbeta CDR3 regions were amplified from genomic DNA with bias-controlled V and J gene primers using the immunoSEQ assay. Rearranged TCRbeta segments were sequenced at approximately 20X coverage. As for how the authors treated the data: Sequencing errors were corrected by clustering, and CDR3s were annotated against IMGT so that V, D and J genes could be assigned. Downstream analyses used only productive TCRbeta rearrangements, leaving out any out-of-frame or stop-codon sequences. Clonality was calculated as one minus the Shannon entropy normalized by the log of the number of unique productive sequences. Fisher's exact test with Benjamini-Hochberg correction, using a cutoff of adjusted p below 0.01, was how clones that differed between time points or between blood and tumor were identified. The immuneACCESS repertoire file appears here via TCRdb, limited to in-frame rearrangements. These files lack a portion of the clones; in checked studies, under half of the deficit traces to unresolved V genes, and the cause of the others is not known. The V and J calls and clone size were taken over from that table, and D and trimming were inferred from the DNA. The sample profile shows some 100,000 clones; roughly nine tenths of them were found once. Jointly, the top ten make up over 0.8% of the sample.

The cohort comprised nearly 30 patients with locally advanced or metastatic urothelial carcinoma treated at Memorial Sloan Kettering on a trial protocol. Peripheral blood mononuclear cells were collected pretreatment and during treatment, with between 1 and 8 total time points per patient. The Qiagen DNeasy Blood extraction kit was used to purify genomic DNA from total PBMCs and tumor samples. PBMCs were collected pretreatment and during treatment and were isolated and stored as previously described. Overall study outcomes, separate from this receptor: Patients with durable benefit showed greater expansion of tumor-associated TCR clones in peripheral blood 3 weeks after starting treatment (n ≈ 21, p = 0.022). Small sample size (n ≈ 30) and many exploratory analyses mean the results are intended to be hypothesis-generating. Improved progression-free and overall survival was found to be associated with pretreatment peripheral blood TCR clonality below the median.

V is clipped by 5 bases and J by 0 bases, and the sequence between their germline boundaries is 14 bases long. CDR1 is given as SGHRS and CDR2 as YFSETQ, both from the germline V gene. From the cysteine up to the phenylalanine, the CDR3 has a length of 15 residues. The entry retains the CDR3 DNA only, 45 bases that are in frame from base 1. The rearrangement joined TRBV5-1 to TRBJ1-1, with the D gene call left open. This TCR came from a woman of 80 years or more with urothelial cancer. The starting material was PBMCs, obtained around atezolizumab (anti-PD-L1) treatment. The DNA reads TGCGCCAGCAGTCTAGTCTCCTTGATGAACACTGAAGCTTTCTTT. This is translated as CASSLVSLMNTEAFF.